This T cell receptor (beta chain) was recovered during a study of cytomegalovirus exposure and HLA in healthy donors. Study-level information: There were fewer than 130 million unique TCR beta sequences, drawn from about 179 million T cells, in an earlier analysis. Findings of the study overall: Accounts indicate the classifier identified cytomegalovirus status with strong specificity and sensitivity.

This clone was seen a handful of times. The antigen is not known. The CDR3 has 16 residues. PCR used 60 Vbeta primers and 13 Jbeta primers. Original methodology: About 10 million shared chains were among about 80 million unique TCR beta chains counted in a later analysis. Some clones are missing from TCRdb's copy, which holds only in-frame ones; the method was immunoSEQ multiplex PCR. V and J calls and clone size are those listed in that table; D and trimming were worked out from the DNA. The data hold some 170,000 clones, with roughly four fifths observed a single time. The sequenced sample was PBMCs. The clonotype originates from a woman between 18 and 29 years old in good health and CMV-seropositive. The V and J genes are TRBV21-1 and TRBJ2-7; the DNA was not used to check the table's D call, TRBD2. TRBV21-1 is listed as a pseudogene. CDR3 amino acids: CASSKAGTSGCYEQYF. CDR3 nucleotide sequence: TGTGCCAGCAGCAAAGCCGGGACTAGCGGGTGCTACGAGCAGTACTTC.